This TCR beta chain was captured in a study of PD-1 blockade in classical Hodgkin lymphoma. Study-wide results and caveats: Patients with a complete response exhibited baseline diversity comparable to newly diagnosed patients. While CD8+ TCR diversity did not rise significantly by C4D1, CD4+ TCR diversity did. Newly diagnosed patients were reported to start with lower TCR diversity than healthy donors.

Germline V CDR1 and CDR2: ENHRY, SYGVKD. CDR3 length: 12 amino acids. V lost 4 bases and J lost 1, with 4 bases in between. For this clone: Antigen specificity is unknown.

No patient escaped relapse after autologous stem cell transplantation, and brentuximab vedotin exposure varied. The authors purified CD4+ T cells from thawed PBMCs by magnetic negative selection. Progressive disease, partial response or complete response was each patient's best response. Sequencing used immunoSEQ multiplex PCR; TCRdb keeps in-frame clones, though not all of them. The data hold approximately 25,000 clones, with 80% to 85% observed a single time. Here the sequenced sample was CD4+ T cells from blood, taken at baseline. The genes are TRBV10-3 and TRBJ1-1; D is undetermined. This TCR was sampled from a human donor with classical Hodgkin lymphoma. The CDR3 bases are TGTGCCATCAGTGGCCCGAACACTGAAGCTTTCTTT. Its protein is CAISGPNTEAFF.